This T cell receptor beta chain was found in a study of cytomegalovirus exposure and HLA in healthy donors. As for the study in general: From donors who were HLA-typed, an early data release held 65 million to 85 million unique TCRs. Broader study findings: In a later analysis, an Asian-associated ancestry cluster reportedly showed fewer N-insertions than the approximately 700-donor mean. Rates of TCR association differed by HLA locus in a later analysis, with DRB1 highest and HLA-C lowest. The authors considered a cluster of highly shared sequence variants likely to be a sequencing artifact.

A remark on this clone: Its antigen is not known.

This CDR3 is 21 amino acids long. V lost 0 bases, J lost 4 bases, and 22 bases stayed unmatched. PCR was performed using 60 Vbeta and 13 Jbeta primers. Here immunoSEQ multiplex PCR was the method, and the copy in TCRdb shows in-frame clones only, minus some. The sample has tens of thousands of clones; around three quarters are singletons. The chain links TRBV23-1 to TRBJ1-2; TRBD1 matches 8 bases. TRBV23-1 is flagged as an ORF with uncertain function. The source material was PBMCs. This clonotype was sampled from a male donor in good health and CMV-seropositive. The CDR3 region has the DNA TGCGCCAGCAGTCAATCGGAGGCCGGTGAGCAGGGGGCTTCCCGTATCTATGGCTACACCTTC. Amino acid sequence: CASSQSEAGEQGASRIYGYTF.